This TCR beta chain derives from a study of T cell repertoires in cytomegalovirus infection (dated by TCRdb to between 2018 and 2020). General notes on the study: Donor HLA type was relevant to the analysis, because carriage of CMV infection together with the matching HLA type was indicated by public TCR beta signatures.

The sample was run on an Illumina HiSeq 1500. Using fastp trimming at Q25 and MiXCR clonotype assembly, TCRdb reanalyzed the public sequencing data and kept in-frame beta chains. Here each entry gathers all rows of one CDR3 protein and keeps the most common genes and DNA. This sample is represented by approximately 190,000 distinct CDR3 sequences; roughly 9% of them were singletons. Together, the top ten hold about 4.6% of the sample. This clonotype was recorded a few times. Its antigen remains unidentified. It has no much larger one-base neighbor in the sample; base qualities were not kept. The CDR3 runs 19 amino acids, cysteine and phenylalanine included. The DNA shown is the 57-base CDR3, in frame from base 1. The germline V gene (reference sequence) supplies CDR1 DFQATT and CDR2 SNEGSKA. Trimming takes 4 bases off V and 0 bases off J; junction bases not matched to a gene: 15. The full study reports these points: In both this cohort and an independent cohort of 300 to 450 donors, the cumulative frequency of public TCR beta family members distinguished carriers of CMV infection plus the relevant HLA type. The ex vivo response was dominated by HLA-C-restricted CMV-specific TCR beta clonotypes, which also provided the single most frequent clonotype in two of eight donors.

Sequencing was carried out using PBMCs. The clonotype comes from a human donor in good health (CMV status not recorded). Some clones in this sample may be carry-over from other donors' samples. The chain uses TRBV20-1 and TRBJ2-6; 7 central nucleotides agree with TRBD2. The nucleotide sequence reads as follows: TGCAGTGCTAAAAGGGGTGGGGGAGGGCCCATCTCTGGGGCCAACGTCCTGACTTTC. Translated, it gives CSAKRGGGGPISGANVLTF.